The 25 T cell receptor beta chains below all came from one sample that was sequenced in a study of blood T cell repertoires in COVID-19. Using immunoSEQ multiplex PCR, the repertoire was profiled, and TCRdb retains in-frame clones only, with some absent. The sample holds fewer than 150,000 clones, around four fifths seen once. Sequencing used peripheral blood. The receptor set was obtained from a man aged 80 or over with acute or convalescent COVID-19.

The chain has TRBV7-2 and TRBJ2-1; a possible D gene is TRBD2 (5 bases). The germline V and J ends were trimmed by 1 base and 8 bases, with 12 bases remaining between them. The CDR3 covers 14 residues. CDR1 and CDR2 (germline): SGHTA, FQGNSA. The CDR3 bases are TGTGCCAGCAGCTTAGGCCCCCGGAGGTATGAGCAGTTCTTC. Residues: CASSLGPRRYEQFF.

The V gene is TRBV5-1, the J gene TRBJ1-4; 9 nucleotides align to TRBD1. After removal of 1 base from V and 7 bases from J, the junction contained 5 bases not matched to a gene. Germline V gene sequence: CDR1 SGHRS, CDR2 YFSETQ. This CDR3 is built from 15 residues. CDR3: CASSLFGTGLEKLFF. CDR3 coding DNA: TGCGCCAGCAGCTTGTTCGGGACAGGGCTTGAAAAACTGTTTTTT.

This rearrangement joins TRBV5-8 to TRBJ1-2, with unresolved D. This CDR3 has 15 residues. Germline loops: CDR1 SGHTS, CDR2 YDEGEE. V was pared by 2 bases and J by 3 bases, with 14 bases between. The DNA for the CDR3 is TGTGCCAGCAGCTTCCCCGGCGGGGTGGACTATGGCTACACCTTC. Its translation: CASSFPGGVDYGYTF.

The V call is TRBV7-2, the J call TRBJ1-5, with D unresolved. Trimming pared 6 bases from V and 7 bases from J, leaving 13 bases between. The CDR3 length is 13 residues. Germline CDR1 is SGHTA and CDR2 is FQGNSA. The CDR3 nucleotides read TGTGCCAGCAGTACCGAGGTGATCCAGCCCCAGCATTTT. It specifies CASSTEVIQPQHF.

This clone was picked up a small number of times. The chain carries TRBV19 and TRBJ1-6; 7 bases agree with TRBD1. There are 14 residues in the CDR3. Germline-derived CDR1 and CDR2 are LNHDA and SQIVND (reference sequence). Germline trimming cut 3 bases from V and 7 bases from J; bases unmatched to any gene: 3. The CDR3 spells CASSMGRGNSPLHF. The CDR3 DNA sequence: TGTGCCAGTAGTATGGGCAGGGGGAATTCACCCCTCCACTTT.

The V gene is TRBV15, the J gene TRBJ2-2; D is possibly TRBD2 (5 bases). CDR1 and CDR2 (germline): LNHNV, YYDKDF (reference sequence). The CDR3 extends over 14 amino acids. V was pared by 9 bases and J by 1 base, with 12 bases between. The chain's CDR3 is CATKVSVNTGELFF. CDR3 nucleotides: TGTGCCACTAAGGTTAGCGTGAACACCGGGGAGCTGTTTTTT.

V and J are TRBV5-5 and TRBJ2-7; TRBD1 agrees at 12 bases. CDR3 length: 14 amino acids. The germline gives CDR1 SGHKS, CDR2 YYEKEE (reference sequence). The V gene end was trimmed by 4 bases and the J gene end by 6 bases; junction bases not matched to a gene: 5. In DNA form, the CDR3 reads TGTGCCAGCAGCCTCGGGACAGGGGGCTCCGAGCAGTACTTC. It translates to CASSLGTGGSEQYF.

This CDR3 is CASSLLLSTDTQYF. The CDR3 DNA is TGCGCCAGCAGCCTCCTCCTTAGCACAGATACGCAGTATTTT. The chain carries TRBV4-1 and TRBJ2-3, with D hard to call. The germline V gene has CDR1 MGHRA and CDR2 YSYEKL. With 4 bases removed from V and 0 bases from J, the gap between germline ends came to 8 bases. CDR3 length: 14 residues.

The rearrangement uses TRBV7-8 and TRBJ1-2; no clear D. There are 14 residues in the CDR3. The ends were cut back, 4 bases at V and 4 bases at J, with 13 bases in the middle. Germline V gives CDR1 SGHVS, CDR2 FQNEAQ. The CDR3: CASSSGSQRYGYTF. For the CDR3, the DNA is TGTGCCAGCAGCTCCGGGAGCCAACGCTATGGCTACACCTTC.

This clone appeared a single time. The CDR3 reads CASSRTSGGPYEQYF. The CDR3 DNA sequence: TGTGCCAGCAGTAGGACTAGCGGGGGCCCCTACGAGCAGTACTTC. The chain couples TRBV6-6 to TRBJ2-7; 13 bases align to TRBD2. The CDR3 spans 15 residues. V gave up 5 bases and J gave up 2 bases; unmatched junction bases: 3. From germline, CDR1 is MNHNY and CDR2 SVGAGI (reference sequence).

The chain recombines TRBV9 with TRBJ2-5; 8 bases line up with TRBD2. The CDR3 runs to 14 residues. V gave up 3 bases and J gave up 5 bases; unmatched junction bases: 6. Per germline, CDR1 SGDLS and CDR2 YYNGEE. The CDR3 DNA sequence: TGTGCCAGCAGCGGCGGGGGGCAGGTGGAGACCCAGTACTTC. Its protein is CASSGGGQVETQYF.

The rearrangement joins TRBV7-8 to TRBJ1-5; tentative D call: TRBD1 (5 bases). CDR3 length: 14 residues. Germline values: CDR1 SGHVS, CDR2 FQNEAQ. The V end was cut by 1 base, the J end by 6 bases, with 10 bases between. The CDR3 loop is CASSLDEGAQPQHF. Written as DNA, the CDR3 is TGTGCCAGCAGCTTAGACGAAGGGGCTCAGCCCCAGCATTTT.

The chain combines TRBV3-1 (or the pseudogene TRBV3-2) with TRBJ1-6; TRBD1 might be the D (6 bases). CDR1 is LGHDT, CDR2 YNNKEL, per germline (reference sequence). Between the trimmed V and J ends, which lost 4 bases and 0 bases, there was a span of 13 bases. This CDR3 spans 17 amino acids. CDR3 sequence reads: CASSPTGSFSYNSPLHF. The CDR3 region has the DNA TGTGCCAGCAGCCCGACAGGATCTTTCTCCTATAATTCACCCCTCCACTTT.

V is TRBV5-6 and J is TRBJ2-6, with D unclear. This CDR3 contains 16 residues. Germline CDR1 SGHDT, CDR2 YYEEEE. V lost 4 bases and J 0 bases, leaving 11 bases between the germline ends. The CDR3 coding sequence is TGTGCCAGCAGCCTCGTGGGCCGCTCTGGGGCCAACGTCCTGACTTTC. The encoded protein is CASSLVGRSGANVLTF.

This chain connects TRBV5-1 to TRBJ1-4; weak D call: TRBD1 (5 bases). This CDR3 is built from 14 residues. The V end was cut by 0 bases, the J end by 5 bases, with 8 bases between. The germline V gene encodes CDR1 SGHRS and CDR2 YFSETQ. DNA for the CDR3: TGCGCCAGCAGCTTGGTTGGGGCGAATGAAAAACTGTTTTTT. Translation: CASSLVGANEKLFF.

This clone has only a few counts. CDR3 loop: CAISDLSGGNTEAFF. DNA of the CDR3: TGTGCCATCAGTGACCTGTCAGGGGGGAACACTGAAGCTTTCTTT. The chain combines TRBV10-3 with TRBJ1-1; 7 nucleotides align to TRBD1. The V segment lost 3 bases and the J segment 1 base; nucleotides outside the gene matches: 5. Germline CDR1 is ENHRY and CDR2 is SYGVKD. The CDR3 runs to 15 residues.

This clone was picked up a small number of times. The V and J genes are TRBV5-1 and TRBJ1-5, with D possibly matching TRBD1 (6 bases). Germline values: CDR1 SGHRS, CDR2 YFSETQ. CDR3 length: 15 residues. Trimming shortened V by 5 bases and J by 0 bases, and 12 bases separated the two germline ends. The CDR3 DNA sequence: TGCGCCAGCAGGCAGGACAGCTATAGCAATCAGCCCCAGCATTTT. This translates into CASRQDSYSNQPQHF.

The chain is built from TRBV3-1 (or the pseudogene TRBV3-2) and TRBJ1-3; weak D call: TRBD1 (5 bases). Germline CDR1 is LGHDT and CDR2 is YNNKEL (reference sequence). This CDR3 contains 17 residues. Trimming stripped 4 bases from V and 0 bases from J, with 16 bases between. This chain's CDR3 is CASSPTYRSTSGNTIYF. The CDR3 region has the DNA TGTGCCAGCAGCCCAACGTACAGGTCCACCTCTGGAAACACCATATATTTT.

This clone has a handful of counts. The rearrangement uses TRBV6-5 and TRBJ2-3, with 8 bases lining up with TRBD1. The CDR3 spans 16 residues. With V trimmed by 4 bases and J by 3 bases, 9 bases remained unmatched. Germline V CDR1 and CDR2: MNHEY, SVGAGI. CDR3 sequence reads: CASSSLDRGGTDTQYF. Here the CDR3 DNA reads TGTGCCAGCAGTTCCCTAGACAGGGGTGGGACAGATACGCAGTATTTT.

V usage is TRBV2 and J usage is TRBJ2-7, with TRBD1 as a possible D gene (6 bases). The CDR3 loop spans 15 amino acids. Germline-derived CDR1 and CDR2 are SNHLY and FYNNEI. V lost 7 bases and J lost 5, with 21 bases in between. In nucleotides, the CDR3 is TGTGCCAGCAAACTCACTGTGGGGGCTGTCGACGAGCAGTACTTC. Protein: CASKLTVGAVDEQYF.

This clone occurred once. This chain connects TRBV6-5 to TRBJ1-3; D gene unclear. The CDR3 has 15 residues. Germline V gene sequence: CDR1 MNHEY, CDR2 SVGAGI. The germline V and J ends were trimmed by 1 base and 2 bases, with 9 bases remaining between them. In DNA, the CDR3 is TGTGCCAGCAGTTACTTCCTAGGCACTGGAAACACCATATATTTT. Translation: CASSYFLGTGNTIYF.

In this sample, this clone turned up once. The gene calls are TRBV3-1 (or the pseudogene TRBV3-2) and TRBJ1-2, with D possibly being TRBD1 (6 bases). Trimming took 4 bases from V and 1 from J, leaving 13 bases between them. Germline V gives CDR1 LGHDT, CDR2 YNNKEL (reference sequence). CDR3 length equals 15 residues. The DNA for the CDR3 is TGTGCCAGCAGCCTAAACGACAGGCTTAACTATGGCTACACCTTC. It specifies CASSLNDRLNYGYTF.

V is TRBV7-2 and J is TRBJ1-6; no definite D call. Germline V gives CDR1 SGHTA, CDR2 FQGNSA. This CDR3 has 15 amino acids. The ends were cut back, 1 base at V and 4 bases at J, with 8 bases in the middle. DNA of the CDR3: TGTGCCAGCAGCTTAGGGCAGGTTTATAATTCACCCCTCCACTTT. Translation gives CASSLGQVYNSPLHF. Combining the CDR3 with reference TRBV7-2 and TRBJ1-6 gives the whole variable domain GAGVSQSPSNKVTEKGKDVELRCDPISGHTALYWYRQSLGQGLEFLIYFQGNSAPDKSGLPSDRFSAERTGGSVSTLTIQRTQQEDSAVYLCASSLGQVYNSPLHFGNGTRLTVT.

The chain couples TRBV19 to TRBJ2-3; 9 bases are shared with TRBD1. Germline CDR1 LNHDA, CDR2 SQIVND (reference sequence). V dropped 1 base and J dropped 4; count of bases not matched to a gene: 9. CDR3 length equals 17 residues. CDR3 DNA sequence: TGTGCCAGTAGTATAGCCGGACAGGGGTTTGCGGCAGATACGCAGTATTTT. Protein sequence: CASSIAGQGFAADTQYF.

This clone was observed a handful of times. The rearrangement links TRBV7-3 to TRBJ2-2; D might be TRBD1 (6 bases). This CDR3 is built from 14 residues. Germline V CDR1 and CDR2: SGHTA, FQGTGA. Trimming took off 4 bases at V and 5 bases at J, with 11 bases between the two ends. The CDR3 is CASSWTEDTGELFF. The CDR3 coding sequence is TGTGCCAGCAGCTGGACAGAGGATACCGGGGAGCTGTTTTTT.